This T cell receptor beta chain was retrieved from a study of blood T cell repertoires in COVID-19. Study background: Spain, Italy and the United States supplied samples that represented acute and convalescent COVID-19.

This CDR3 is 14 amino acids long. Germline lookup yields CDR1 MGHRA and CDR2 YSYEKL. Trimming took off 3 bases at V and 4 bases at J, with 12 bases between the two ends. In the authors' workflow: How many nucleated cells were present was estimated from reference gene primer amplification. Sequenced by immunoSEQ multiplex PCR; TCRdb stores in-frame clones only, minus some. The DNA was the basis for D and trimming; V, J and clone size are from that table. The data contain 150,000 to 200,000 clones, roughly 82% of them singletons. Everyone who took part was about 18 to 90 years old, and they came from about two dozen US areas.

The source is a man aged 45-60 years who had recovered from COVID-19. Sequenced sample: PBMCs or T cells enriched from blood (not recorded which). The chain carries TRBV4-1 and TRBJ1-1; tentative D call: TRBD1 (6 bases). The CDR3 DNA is TGCGCCAGCAGCCAGAGTACAGGGAGCACTGAAGCTTTCTTT. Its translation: CASSQSTGSTEAFF.